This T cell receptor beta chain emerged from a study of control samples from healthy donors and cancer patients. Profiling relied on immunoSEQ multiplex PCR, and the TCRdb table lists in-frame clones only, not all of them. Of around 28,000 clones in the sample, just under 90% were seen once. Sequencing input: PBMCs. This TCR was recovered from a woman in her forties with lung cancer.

CDR3 nucleotides: TGTGCCAGCAGCGGAAAGACTAGACGAGGGGGGGATGAGCAGTTCTTC. It is translated as CASSGKTRRGGDEQFF. V usage is TRBV9 and J usage is TRBJ2-1; D possibly corresponds to TRBD2 (7 bases). CDR3 length: 16 amino acids. The V end was cut by 3 bases, the J end by 8 bases, with 21 bases between. Germline-derived CDR1 and CDR2 are SGDLS and YYNGEE. Full variable domain (outside the CDR3, taken from reference TRBV9 and TRBJ2-1): DSGVTQTPKHLITATGQRVTLRCSPRSGDLSVYWYQQSLDQGLQFLIQYYNGEERAKGNILERFSAQQFPDLHSELNLSSLELGDSALYFCASSGKTRRGGDEQFFGPGTRLTVL.